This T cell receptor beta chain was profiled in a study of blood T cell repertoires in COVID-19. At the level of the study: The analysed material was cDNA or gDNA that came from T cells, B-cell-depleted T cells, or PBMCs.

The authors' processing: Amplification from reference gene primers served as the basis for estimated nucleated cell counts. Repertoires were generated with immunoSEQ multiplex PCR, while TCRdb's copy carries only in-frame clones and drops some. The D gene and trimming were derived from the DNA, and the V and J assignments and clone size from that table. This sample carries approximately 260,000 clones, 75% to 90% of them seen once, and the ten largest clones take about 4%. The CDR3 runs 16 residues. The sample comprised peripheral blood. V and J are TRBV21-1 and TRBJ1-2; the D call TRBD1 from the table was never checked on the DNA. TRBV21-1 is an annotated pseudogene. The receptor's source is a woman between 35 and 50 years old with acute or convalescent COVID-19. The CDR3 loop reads CASSTDKQGAYYGYTF. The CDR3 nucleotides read TGTGCCAGCAGCACAGATAAGCAGGGGGCTTACTATGGCTACACCTTC.